Presented here are 5 T cell receptor beta chains from one specimen sequenced in a study of T cell responses to AZD1222 COVID-19 vaccine. The protocol was immunoSEQ multiplex PCR, while the TCRdb copy is restricted to in-frame clones and leaves out a portion. The sample comprises 150,000 to 200,000 clones, 90% of which are singletons, and about 2.6% rests with the top ten. Sequenced material: peripheral blood, taken on day 0 of AZD1222 vaccination. All receptors derive from an adult in good health.

The V gene is TRBV19, the J gene TRBJ2-7, with D perhaps matching TRBD2 (6 bases). Trimming removed 6 bases at V and 1 base at J, with 16 bases between. The CDR3 consists of 15 residues. CDR1 is LNHDA, CDR2 SQIVND, per germline (reference sequence). CDR3 loop: CASRAGPAGSYEQYF. CDR3 nucleotides: TGTGCCAGTAGGGCGGGACCCGCGGGTTCCTACGAGCAGTACTTC.

The genes are TRBV3-1 (or the pseudogene TRBV3-2) and TRBJ1-2, with D possibly TRBD1 on 5 matching bases. V was cut by 4 bases and J by 4 bases, with 13 bases left in between. Germline assignment: CDR1 LGHDT and CDR2 YNNKEL (reference sequence). This CDR3 is 14 amino acids long. CDR3 coding DNA: TGTGCCAGCAGCCCCGGGCAGGGTACCTATGGCTACACCTTC. Protein product: CASSPGQGTYGYTF.

V and J are TRBV3-1 (or the pseudogene TRBV3-2) and TRBJ2-7; unclear D gene. Germline V gene data show CDR1 as LGHDT and CDR2 as YNNKEL (reference sequence). CDR3 length: 12 amino acids. The germline V and J ends were trimmed by 1 base and 6 bases, with 7 bases remaining between them. The CDR3 bases are TGTGCCAGCAGCCAAGGGGTGGGCGAGCAGTACTTC. Translated: CASSQGVGEQYF.

V is TRBV11-2 and J is TRBJ1-5, with 8 bases matching TRBD1. Germline lookup yields CDR1 SGHAT and CDR2 FQNNGV. J was trimmed by 0 bases and V by 5 bases; bases with no gene match: 3. The CDR3 totals 15 residues. The CDR3: CASSLTGGSNQPQHF. CDR3 sequence (DNA): TGTGCCAGCAGCCTTACAGGGGGTAGCAATCAGCCCCAGCATTTT.

The gene calls are TRBV28 and TRBJ1-2, with 7 bases lining up with TRBD1. There are 14 residues in the CDR3. Per the germline V gene, CDR1 is MDHEN and CDR2 is SYDVKM. The ends lost 6 bases at V and 4 bases at J; junction bases unmatched: 8. The CDR3 DNA reads as TGTGCCAGCAGCTCCACAGGGGCCCTCTATGGCTACACCTTC. The encoded protein is CASSSTGALYGYTF.